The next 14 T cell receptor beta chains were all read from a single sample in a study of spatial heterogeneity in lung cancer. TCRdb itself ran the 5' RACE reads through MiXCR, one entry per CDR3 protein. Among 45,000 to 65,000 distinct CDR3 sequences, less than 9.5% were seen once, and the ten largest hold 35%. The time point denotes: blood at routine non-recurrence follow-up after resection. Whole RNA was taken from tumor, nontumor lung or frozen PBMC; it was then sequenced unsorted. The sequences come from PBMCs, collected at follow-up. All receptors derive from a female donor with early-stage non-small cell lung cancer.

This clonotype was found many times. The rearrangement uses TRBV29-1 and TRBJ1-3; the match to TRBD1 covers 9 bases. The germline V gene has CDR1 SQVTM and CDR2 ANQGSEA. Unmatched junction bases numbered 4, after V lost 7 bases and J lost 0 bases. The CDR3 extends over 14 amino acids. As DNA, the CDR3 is TGCAGCGCCGCGACAGGGGGCTCTGGAAACACCATATATTTT. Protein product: CSAATGGSGNTIYF.

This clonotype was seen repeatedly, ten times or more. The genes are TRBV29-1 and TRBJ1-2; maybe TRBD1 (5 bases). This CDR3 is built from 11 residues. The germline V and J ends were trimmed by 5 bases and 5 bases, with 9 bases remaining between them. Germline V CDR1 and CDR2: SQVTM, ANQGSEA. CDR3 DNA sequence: TGCAGCGTTCGCGGGGCATATGGCTACACCTTC. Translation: CSVRGAYGYTF.

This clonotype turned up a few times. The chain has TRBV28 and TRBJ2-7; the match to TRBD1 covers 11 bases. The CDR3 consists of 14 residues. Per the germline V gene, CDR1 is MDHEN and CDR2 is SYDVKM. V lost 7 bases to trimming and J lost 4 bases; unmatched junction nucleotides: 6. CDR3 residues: CASKPGQGGYEQYF. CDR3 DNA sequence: TGTGCCAGCAAACCGGGACAGGGGGGATACGAGCAGTACTTC.

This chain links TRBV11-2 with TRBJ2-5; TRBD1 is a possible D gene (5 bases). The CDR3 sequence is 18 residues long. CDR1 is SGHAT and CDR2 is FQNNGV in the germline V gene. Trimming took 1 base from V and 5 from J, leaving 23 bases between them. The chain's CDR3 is CASSLVTHDRPIRETQYF. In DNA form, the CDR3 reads TGTGCCAGCAGCTTAGTGACACACGACAGACCGATTCGGGAGACCCAGTACTTC. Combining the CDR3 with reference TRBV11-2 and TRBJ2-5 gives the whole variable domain EAGVAQSPRYKIIEKRQSVAFWCNPISGHATLYWYQQILGQGPKLLIQFQNNGVVDDSQLPKDRFSAERLKGVDSTLKIQPAKLEDSAVYLCASSLVTHDRPIRETQYFGPGTRLLVL.

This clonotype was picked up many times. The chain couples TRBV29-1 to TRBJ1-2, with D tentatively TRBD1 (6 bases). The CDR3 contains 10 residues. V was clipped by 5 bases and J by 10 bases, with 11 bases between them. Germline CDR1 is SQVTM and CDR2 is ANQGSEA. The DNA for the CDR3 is TGCAGCGTTTCCAGGGGTTTCTACACCTTC. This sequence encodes CSVSRGFYTF.

The CDR3 region has the DNA TGTGCCAGCAGCTTATCCAGCTCTGAAGCTTTCTTT. Its translation: CASSLSSSEAFF. The V and J genes are TRBV7-9 and TRBJ1-1; D gene unclear. The ends were cut back, 2 bases at V and 6 bases at J, with 7 bases in the middle. This CDR3 has 12 residues. CDR1 SEHNR and CDR2 FQNEAQ come from the germline V gene (reference sequence).

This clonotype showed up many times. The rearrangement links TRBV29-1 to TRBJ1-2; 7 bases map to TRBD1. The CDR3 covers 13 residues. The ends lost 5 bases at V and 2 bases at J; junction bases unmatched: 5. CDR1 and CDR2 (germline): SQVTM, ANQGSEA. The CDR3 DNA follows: TGCAGCGTTTCGGGACAGAAAAACTATGGCTACACCTTC. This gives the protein CSVSGQKNYGYTF.

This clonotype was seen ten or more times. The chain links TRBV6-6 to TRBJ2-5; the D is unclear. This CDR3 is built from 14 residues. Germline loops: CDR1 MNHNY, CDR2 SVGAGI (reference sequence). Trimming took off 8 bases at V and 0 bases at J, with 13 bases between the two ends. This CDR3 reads CASRRRTNQETQYF. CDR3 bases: TGTGCCAGCCGTAGGCGAACAAACCAAGAGACCCAGTACTTC.

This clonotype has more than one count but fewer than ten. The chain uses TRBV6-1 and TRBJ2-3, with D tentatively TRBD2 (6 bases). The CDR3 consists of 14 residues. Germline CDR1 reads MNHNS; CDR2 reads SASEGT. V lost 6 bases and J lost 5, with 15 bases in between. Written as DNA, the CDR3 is TGTGCCAGCAGCCCCTTGTGGGGAGGAGATACGCAGTATTTT. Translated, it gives CASSPLWGGDTQYF.

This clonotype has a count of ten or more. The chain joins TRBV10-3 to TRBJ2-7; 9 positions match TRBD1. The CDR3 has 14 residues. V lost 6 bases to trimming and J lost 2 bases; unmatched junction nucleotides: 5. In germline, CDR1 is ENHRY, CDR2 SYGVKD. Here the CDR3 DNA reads TGTGCCATCAGCGGACAGGGGTTCACCTACGAGCAGTACTTC. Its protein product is CAISGQGFTYEQYF.

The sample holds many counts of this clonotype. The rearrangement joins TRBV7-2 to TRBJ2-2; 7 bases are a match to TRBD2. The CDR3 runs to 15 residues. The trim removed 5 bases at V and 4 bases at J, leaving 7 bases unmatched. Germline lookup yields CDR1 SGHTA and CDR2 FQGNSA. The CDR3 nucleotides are TGTGCCAGCAGCCAAACTAGCGAGAGCACCGGGGAGCTGTTTTTT. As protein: CASSQTSESTGELFF.

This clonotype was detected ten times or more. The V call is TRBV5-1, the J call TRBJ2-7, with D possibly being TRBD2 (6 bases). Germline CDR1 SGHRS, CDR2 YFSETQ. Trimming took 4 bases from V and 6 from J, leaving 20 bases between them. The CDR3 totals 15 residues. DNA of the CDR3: TGCGCCAGCAGCCCAACCTCTCGCGGGGCGGTCGAGCAGTACTTC. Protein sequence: CASSPTSRGAVEQYF.

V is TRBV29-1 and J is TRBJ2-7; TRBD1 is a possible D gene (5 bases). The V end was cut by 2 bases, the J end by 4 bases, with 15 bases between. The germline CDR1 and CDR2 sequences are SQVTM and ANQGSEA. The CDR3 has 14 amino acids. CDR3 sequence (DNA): TGCAGCGTTGAAAGTACACGGAACAGGTACGAGCAGTACTTC. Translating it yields CSVESTRNRYEQYF.

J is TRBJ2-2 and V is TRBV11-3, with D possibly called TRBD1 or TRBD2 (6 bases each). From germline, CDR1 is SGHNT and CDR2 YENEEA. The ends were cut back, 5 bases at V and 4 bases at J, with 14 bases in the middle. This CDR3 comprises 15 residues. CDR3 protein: CASSRQGGPTGELFF. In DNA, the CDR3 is TGTGCCAGCAGCCGCCAAGGGGGGCCCACCGGGGAGCTGTTTTTT.